Sequencing of this T cell receptor beta chain was carried out in a study of radiotherapy plus CTLA-4 blockade in lung cancer. From germline, CDR1 is SGHNT and CDR2 YYREEE (reference sequence). Trimming pared 0 bases from V and 1 base from J, leaving 5 bases between. The CDR3 loop spans 14 amino acids. The data were produced by immunoSEQ multiplex PCR, yet TCRdb's version contains in-frame clones alone and is incomplete. The sample holds about 90,000 clones; under 85% are singletons and the top ten take about 14%. The chain is built from TRBV5-4 and TRBJ1-3; D gene uncertain. The receptor's source is a human donor with non-small cell lung cancer that progressed on radiotherapy plus ipilimumab. The sequencing here drew on peripheral blood, taken from a patient treated with radiotherapy plus ipilimumab. CDR3 DNA: TGTGCCAGCAGCTTGGACCAGTCTGGAAACACCATATATTTT. The encoded protein is CASSLDQSGNTIYF.